The 3 T cell receptor beta chains below come from one sample, sequenced in a study of cytomegalovirus exposure and HLA in healthy donors. Vbeta (60) and Jbeta (13) primers were used in the PCR. The data were produced by immunoSEQ multiplex PCR, yet TCRdb's version contains in-frame clones alone and is incomplete. The data show about 130,000 clones, roughly 71% seen once. The source material was PBMCs. The receptor set was obtained from a woman aged 50 to 60 in good health and CMV-seropositive.

This chain uses TRBV2 with TRBJ2-5; D gene unclear. Looked up from germline, CDR1 is SNHLY and CDR2 is FYNNEI. The CDR3 length is 11 residues. Trimming took 8 bases from V and 5 from J, leaving 9 bases between them. The CDR3 nucleotides are TGTGCCAGCGCCCCGGAGGAGACCCAGTACTTC. It codes for CASAPEETQYF. Full variable domain (missing parts from reference TRBV2 and TRBJ2-5): EPEVTQTPSHQVTQMGQEVILRCVPISNHLYFYWYRQILGQKVEFLVSFYNNEISEKSEIFDDQFSVERPDGSNFTLKIRSTKLEDSAMYFCASAPEETQYFGPGTRLLVL.

This clone came up once. Within the sample, other DNA sequences also encode this same CDR3. The chain combines TRBV5-1 with TRBJ2-1; D gene unclear. V gave up 3 bases and J gave up 6 bases, with 4 bases separating them. CDR3 length: 11 residues. CDR1 is SGHRS, CDR2 YFSETQ, per germline. The CDR3 DNA reads TGCGCCAGCAGCTCGAGCAATGAGCAGTTCTTC. This translates into CASSSSNEQFF.

The V call is TRBV7-9, the J call TRBJ2-7, with no clear D. Germline V gene data show CDR1 as SEHNR and CDR2 as FQNEAQ (reference sequence). Trimming shortened V by 0 bases and J by 5 bases, and 2 bases separated the two germline ends. This CDR3 contains 11 residues. CDR3 coding DNA: TGTGCCAGCAGCTTAGCCAACGAGCAGTACTTC. The encoded protein is CASSLANEQYF. The complete variable domain, with remaining parts taken from reference TRBV7-9 and TRBJ2-7, reads DTGVSQNPRHKITKRGQNVTFRCDPISEHNRLYWYRQTLGQGPEFLTYFQNEAQLEKSRLLSDRFSAERPKGSFSTLEIQRTEQGDSAMYLCASSLANEQYFGPGTRLTVT.